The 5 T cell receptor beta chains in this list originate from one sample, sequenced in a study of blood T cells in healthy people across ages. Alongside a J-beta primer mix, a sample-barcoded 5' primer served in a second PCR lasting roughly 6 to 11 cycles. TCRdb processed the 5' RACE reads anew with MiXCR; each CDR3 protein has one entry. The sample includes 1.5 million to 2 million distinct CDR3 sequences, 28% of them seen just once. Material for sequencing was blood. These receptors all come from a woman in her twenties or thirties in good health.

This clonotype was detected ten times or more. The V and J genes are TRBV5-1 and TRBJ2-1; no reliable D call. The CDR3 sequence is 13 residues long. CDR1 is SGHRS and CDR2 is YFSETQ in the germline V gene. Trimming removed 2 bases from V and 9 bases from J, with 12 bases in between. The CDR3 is CASSFPIVGEQFF. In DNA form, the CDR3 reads TGCGCCAGCAGCTTTCCTATAGTAGGTGAGCAGTTCTTC.

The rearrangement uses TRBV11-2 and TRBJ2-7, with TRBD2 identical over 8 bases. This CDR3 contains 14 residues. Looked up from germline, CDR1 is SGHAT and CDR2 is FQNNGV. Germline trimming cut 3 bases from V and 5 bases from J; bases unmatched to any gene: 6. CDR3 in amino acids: CASSFPGLGNEQYF. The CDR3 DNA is TGTGCCAGCAGCTTTCCGGGACTAGGCAACGAGCAGTACTTC.

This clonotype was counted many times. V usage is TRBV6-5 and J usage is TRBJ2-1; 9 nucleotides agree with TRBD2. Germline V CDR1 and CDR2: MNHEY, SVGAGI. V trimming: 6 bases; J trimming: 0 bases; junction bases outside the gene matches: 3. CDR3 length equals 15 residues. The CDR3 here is CASRFSGSSYNEQFF. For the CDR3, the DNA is TGTGCCAGCAGATTTAGCGGGAGCTCCTACAATGAGCAGTTCTTC.

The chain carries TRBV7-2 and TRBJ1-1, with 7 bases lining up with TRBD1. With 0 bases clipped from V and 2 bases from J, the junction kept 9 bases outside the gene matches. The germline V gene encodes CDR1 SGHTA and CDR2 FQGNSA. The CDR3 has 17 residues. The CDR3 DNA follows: TGTGCCAGCAGCTTAGCTTTCCCCGGGACAGTCAACACTGAAGCTTTCTTT. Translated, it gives CASSLAFPGTVNTEAFF.

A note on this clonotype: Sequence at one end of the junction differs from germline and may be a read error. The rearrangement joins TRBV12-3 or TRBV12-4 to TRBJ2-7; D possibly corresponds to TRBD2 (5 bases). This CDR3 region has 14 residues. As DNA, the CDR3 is TGTGCCTGCAGTTTAGGACTTAAGTCCTACGAGCAGTACTTC. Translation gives CACSLGLKSYEQYF.